The sequence of this T cell receptor beta chain was determined in a study of control samples from healthy donors and cancer patients (TCRdb year 2020). For CDR1 and CDR2, the germline V gene lists SGHTA and FQGNSA. Unmatched junction bases come to 11, with V trimmed by 5 bases and J by 1 base. The CDR3 numbers 17 residues from cysteine through phenylalanine. Just the 51-base CDR3 DNA is kept, in frame starting at base 1. The sample holds one count of this clone. Its antigen is still unknown. The sample holds no much larger clone one base away, and base qualities are not on file. The protocol used for the library was the immunoSEQ multiplex PCR assay. TCRdb obtained this table from immuneACCESS and retained in-frame rearrangements with V and J assigned. These tables miss some clones; where compared with another copy, unresolved V genes account for less than half of the shortfall, and the remainder is unexplained. The sample includes about 150,000 clones, with approximately 94% observed a single time. The ten largest clones represent 5.7% of the sample.

The chain is encoded by TRBV7-2 joined to TRBJ2-3; 8 central nucleotides agree with TRBD2. The TCR originated in a man in his forties or fifties in good health. Sample: blood. The CDR3 in this case is CASSPFARGGGTDTQYF. The DNA sequence is TGTGCCAGCAGCCCATTCGCACGGGGGGGCGGCACAGATACGCAGTATTTT.